These 9 T cell receptor beta chains were all obtained from the same sample, sequenced in a study of T-cell memory formation after mild COVID-19. TCRdb called the 5' RACE reads again in MiXCR, with one record for every CDR3 protein. Among approximately 150,000 distinct CDR3 sequences, around 5.8% were seen once, and the ten largest hold roughly 1.9%. What was sequenced was PBMCs or a T cell subset sorted from them (not recorded which). These TCRs come from an adult woman who had mild COVID-19 (a few samples of this study predate the infection). Cell type and time point are not known.

This clonotype was detected only a few times. This chain uses TRBV11-2 with TRBJ2-5; 7 positions agree with TRBD1. With 4 bases clipped from V and 2 bases from J, the junction kept 10 bases outside the gene matches. This CDR3 is 16 amino acids long. The germline V gene has CDR1 SGHAT and CDR2 FQNNGV. The CDR3 sequence is CASSSVFGTVQETQYF. CDR3 DNA sequence: TGTGCCAGCAGCTCCGTCTTTGGGACAGTACAAGAGACCCAGTACTTC.

The chain links TRBV29-1 to TRBJ1-4; D is uncertain. Germline V lookup: CDR1 SQVTM, CDR2 ANQGSEA. V was shortened by 5 bases and J by 10 bases, with 14 bases between the two germline ends. This CDR3 has 12 amino acids. Written as DNA, the CDR3 is TGCAGCGTTAGGGAGTCGGACGGAAAACTGTTTTTT. The encoded protein is CSVRESDGKLFF.

This clonotype was seen a few times. V is TRBV30 and J is TRBJ1-4, with D unresolved. The germline V gene encodes CDR1 GTSNPN and CDR2 SVGIG (reference sequence). V lost 7 bases and J lost 8, with 11 bases in between. CDR3 length equals 11 residues. The CDR3 DNA reads TGTGCCTCAGATTCGGAAGAAAAACTGTTTTTT. Encoded protein: CASDSEEKLFF.

There are many counts of this clonotype. The rearrangement links TRBV5-1 to TRBJ2-3, with 11 nucleotides matching TRBD2. The V and J ends lost 4 bases and 2 bases, in that order; junction bases with no gene match: 9. This CDR3 has 17 residues. Germline V gene sequence: CDR1 SGHRS, CDR2 YFSETQ. CDR3 DNA: TGCGCCAGCAGCCTTGGACGACTAGCGGGGATCACAGATACGCAGTATTTT. Its protein is CASSLGRLAGITDTQYF.

This clonotype was seen only a few times. The chain recombines TRBV10-3 with TRBJ2-1, with D perhaps being TRBD1 or TRBD2 (5 bases each). V was clipped by 7 bases and J by 3 bases, with 10 bases between them. Germline V gene lookup returns CDR1 ENHRY and CDR2 SYGVKD. CDR3 length: 13 residues. The CDR3 nucleotides read TGTGCCATCATGGGGACCAACTACAATGAGCAGTTCTTC. Translated: CAIMGTNYNEQFF.

This clonotype was counted between two and nine times. The rearrangement uses TRBV5-1 and TRBJ1-3, with 7 bases that match TRBD1. This CDR3 is built from 13 residues. The V segment lost 3 bases and the J segment 4 bases; nucleotides outside the gene matches: 1. CDR1 is SGHRS, CDR2 YFSETQ, per germline. Here the CDR3 reads CASSSGQGNTIYF. The CDR3 DNA reads as TGCGCCAGCAGCTCGGGACAGGGAAACACCATATATTTT.

V is TRBV12-3 or TRBV12-4 and J is TRBJ2-5; possible D gene TRBD1, 5 bases. The ends were cut back, 3 bases at V and 5 bases at J, with 10 bases in the middle. The CDR3 runs to 13 residues. The DNA of the CDR3 is TGTGCCAGCAGTTTTGCAGGGATGGAGACCCAGTACTTC. The encoded protein is CASSFAGMETQYF.

This chain uses TRBV4-2 with TRBJ2-5; 13 bases fit TRBD2. There are 17 residues in the CDR3. Germline loops: CDR1 LGHNA, CDR2 YNFKEQ. V shed 1 base, J shed 4 bases, and the junction held 6 bases outside the gene matches. CDR3 residues: CASSQGSLAGGRETQYF. CDR3 nucleotide sequence: TGTGCCAGCAGCCAAGGCTCACTAGCGGGGGGGCGAGAGACCCAGTACTTC.

This clonotype was found many times. The V call is TRBV4-1, the J call TRBJ2-5; possibly TRBD1 for D (5 bases). The CDR3 contains 17 residues. V lost 1 base, J lost 6 bases, and 21 bases lay in between. Germline V CDR1 and CDR2: MGHRA, YSYEKL. The CDR3 region has the DNA TGCGCCAGCAGCCAAGGGTCGGTGGGGCTACTCAGAAAGACCCAGTACTTC. It translates to CASSQGSVGLLRKTQYF.